A selection of T cell receptor beta chains follows, all from one sample in a study of cytomegalovirus exposure and HLA in healthy donors. Libraries were prepared by immunoSEQ multiplex PCR; TCRdb keeps only in-frame clonotypes and omits some of them. Its table lists about 130,000 clones. The sequenced material came from PBMCs. The receptor set was obtained from a woman in her sixties in good health and CMV-seronegative. Each CDR3 is given with its conserved first and last residue. A D gene is named only where the DNA matches it firmly.

J gene	D gene	V gene	CDR3 DNA	CDR3 protein
TRBJ1-6	.	TRBV6-5	TGTGCCAGCAGTCGTCAGGCATCCTCCGGTTCACCCCTCCACTTT	CASSRQASSGSPLHF
TRBJ2-5	TRBD1	TRBV5-6	TGTGCCAGCAGCCGAGGACAGGGAACACGAGTGCAGTACTTC	CASSRGQGTRVQYF
TRBJ2-3	TRBD2	TRBV29-1	TGCAGCGTCGGGAGAACTAGCGGGAGTTACGCAGATACGCAGTATTTT	CSVGRTSGSYADTQYF
TRBJ2-6	.	TRBV19	TGTGCCAGTAGTCTAATGGACAGCACTGGGGCCAACGTCCTGACTTTC	CASSLMDSTGANVLTF
TRBJ1-2	.	TRBV6-6	TGTGCCAGCAGTTACACGCAGTTTTATGGCTACACCTTC	CASSYTQFYGYTF
TRBJ2-1	TRBD2	TRBV6-1	TGTGCCAGCAGTGAACCGGGGGGAAGCTCCTACAATGAGCAGTTCTTC	CASSEPGGSSYNEQFF
TRBJ2-7	TRBD2	TRBV9	TGTGCCAGCAGCGTAGAACTAGCGGGGCCCTACGAGCAGTACTTC	CASSVELAGPYEQYF
TRBJ2-2	TRBD1	TRBV6-1	TGTGCCAGCATAAGGGGGCTCACCGGGGAGCTGTTTTTT	CASIRGLTGELFF
TRBJ2-3	.	TRBV6-6	TGTGCCAGCAGTACCCAGGACTACGCCAGCACAGATACGCAGTATTTT	CASSTQDYASTDTQYF
TRBJ2-7	.	TRBV6-5	TGTGCCAGCAGTTACTATATTTACTCCTACGAGCAGTACTTC	CASSYYIYSYEQYF
TRBJ2-7	TRBD2	TRBV10-2	TGCGCCAGCAGTGACCCGGGGGGTAGGGCCTACGAGCAGTACTTC	CASSDPGGRAYEQYF
TRBJ2-5	TRBD2	TRBV7-6	TGTGCCAGCAGCTTATTCGTAACAATGACTAGCGGGAGTGAGACCCAGTACTTC	CASSLFVTMTSGSETQYF
TRBJ1-3	TRBD1	TRBV9	TGTGCCAGCAGCGGGACCGGGACAGGGCCTCGTTCTGGAAACACCATATATTTT	CASSGTGTGPRSGNTIYF
TRBJ1-1	.	TRBV29-1	TGCAGCGTTGTTAGGACAGAGATGAACACTGAAGCTTTCTTT	CSVVRTEMNTEAFF
TRBJ2-7	TRBD2	TRBV11-2	TGTGCCAGCAGCCCCGGGAGGCAGGACTACGAGCAGTACTTC	CASSPGRQDYEQYF
TRBJ2-2	TRBD1	TRBV7-3	TGTGCCAGCAGACTACAGGGGCAGAACACCGGGGAGCTGTTTTTT	CASRLQGQNTGELFF
TRBJ1-1	.	TRBV19	TGTGCCAGTAGTCCAGGGACATCCCGGTATGAAGCTTTCTTT	CASSPGTSRYEAFF
TRBJ1-2	TRBD1	TRBV2	TGTGCCAGCTCTTCCGGGGGACAGAACCCCTTC	CASSSGGQNPF
TRBJ2-3	TRBD2	TRBV2	TGTGCCAGCAGTGAGTTGGTTGGACTAGTGGCAGATACGCAGTATTTT	CASSELVGLVADTQYF
TRBJ2-5	TRBD2	TRBV7-9	TGTGCCAGCAGCTTAGGGCTAGCGGAGGACCCCCAGGAGACCCAGTACTTC	CASSLGLAEDPQETQYF
TRBJ1-1	TRBD1	TRBV7-2	TGTGCCAGCAGCCGCCTGACAGGGGGAGCTTTCTTT	CASSRLTGGAFF
TRBJ2-2	.	TRBV5-5	TGTGCCAGCAGTTTCGGTTTTGTCGGGGAGCTGTTTTTT	CASSFGFVGELFF
TRBJ2-2	.	TRBV6-6	TGTGCCAGCAGGTATCACAGCACCGGGGAGCTGTTTTTT	CASRYHSTGELFF
TRBJ2-5	TRBD1	TRBV5-1	TGCGCCAGCAGGGGTGCCGGGACAGGGGAAGAGACCCAGTACTTC	CASRGAGTGEETQYF
TRBJ2-7	TRBD1	TRBV27	TGTGCCAGCAGTTTATTCGGGGACAGGGACGAGCAGTACTTC	CASSLFGDRDEQYF
TRBJ2-7	TRBD2	TRBV5-1	TGCGCCAGCAGCTCGGGCGGGAGAGATTACGAGCAGTACTTC	CASSSGGRDYEQYF
TRBJ1-5	.	TRBV6-1	TGTGCCAGCAGTACAGGCGCCCATCAGCCCCAGCATTTT	CASSTGAHQPQHF
TRBJ2-7	.	TRBV6-1	TGTGCCAGCAGGGAATCAAGCGCATCCGTGATCTACGAGCAGTACTTC	CASRESSASVIYEQYF